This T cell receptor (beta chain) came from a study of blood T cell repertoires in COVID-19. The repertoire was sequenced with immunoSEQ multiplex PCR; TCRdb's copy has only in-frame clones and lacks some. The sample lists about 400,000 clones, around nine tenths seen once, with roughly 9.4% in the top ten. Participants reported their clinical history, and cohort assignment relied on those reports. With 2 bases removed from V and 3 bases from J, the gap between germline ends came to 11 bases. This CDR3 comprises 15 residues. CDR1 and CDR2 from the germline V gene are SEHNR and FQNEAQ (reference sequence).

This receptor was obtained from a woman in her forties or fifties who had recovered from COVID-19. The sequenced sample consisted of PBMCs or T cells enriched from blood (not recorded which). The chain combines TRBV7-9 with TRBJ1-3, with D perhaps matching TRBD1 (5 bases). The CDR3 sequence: CASSLTGVSGNTIYF. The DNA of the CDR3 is TGTGCCAGCAGCTTAACAGGAGTGAGTGGAAACACCATATATTTT.